This record covers a single T cell receptor (beta chain). The antigen is not known. Read data end 3 residues before the CDR3 end; the end is taken from the germline J gene. The sample belongs to a study of T cells in women clearing cervical HPV infection. Study-wide context: Donors had HPV16-related CIN3 or worse; 2 had invasive cancer. Findings and limits, study-wide: Effector/memory and HPV-specific T cells were not isolated, and association timing is unknown. Cases carried less TRBV6-7 than controls: roughly 0.11% versus 0.16%.

This CDR3 region has 14 residues. Germline V gene lookup returns CDR1 SGHRS and CDR2 YFSETQ. With V trimmed by 7 bases and J by 1 base, 0 bases remained unmatched. Sequenced by immunoSEQ multiplex PCR; TCRdb stores in-frame clones only, minus some. This sample contains about 36,000 clones. V is TRBV5-1 and J is TRBJ2-3; TRBD2 aligns across 13 bases. The sequencing sample was made of blood buffy coat. The sequence was collected from a woman aged 18-70 years with a cervical HPV16 infection that either progressed to CIN3+ or cleared (not recorded which). The DNA read from the CDR3 is TGCGCCAGCGGGACTAGCGGGGGCACAGATACG. Its protein is CASGTSGGTDT. The full CDR3 protein reads CASGTSGGTDTQYF.